These T cell receptor beta chains were read from a single sample in a study of blood T cell repertoires in COVID-19. Sequencing used immunoSEQ multiplex PCR; TCRdb keeps in-frame clones, though not all of them. The table includes some 81,000 clones, about 90% detected once. Sequencing was carried out using peripheral blood. Source of these receptors: a woman in her fifties or sixties in a cohort sampled during active COVID-19. Both conserved end residues are part of each CDR3. D genes are given only for firm matches. Clone size is not always given. Where it is, it says once, few, many or a class for expanded clones.

DNA	CDR3	D	V	J	size
TGTGCCACCAGCAGAGATTTAGTAACCGGGGAGCTGTTTTTT	CATSRDLVTGELFF	.	TRBV15	TRBJ2-2	.
TGTGCCAGCAGCCTGGGACTAGCGGCGAACAATGAGCAGTTCTTC	CASSLGLAANNEQFF	TRBD2	TRBV7-2	TRBJ2-1	.
TGCGCCAGCAGCCCCGAGGGGGGGGCTAACGGGGAGCTGTTTTTT	CASSPEGGANGELFF	.	TRBV5-1	TRBJ2-2	.
TGTGCCAGTAGTATAATTGGGACTAGCGGGAGGAGGCCCTACGAGCAGTACTTC	CASSIIGTSGRRPYEQYF	TRBD2	TRBV19	TRBJ2-7	.
TGTGCCAGCAGCTTGGTTGTAGCGGGTGACACCGGGGAGCTGTTTTTT	CASSLVVAGDTGELFF	TRBD2	TRBV5-5	TRBJ2-2	.
TGTGCCAGCAGCTTCCCGGGACTTGAGGGTGAAAAACTGTTTTTT	CASSFPGLEGEKLFF	.	TRBV5-5	TRBJ1-4	few
TGTGCCAGCAGCACAGGGACAGATTCCACCGGGGAGCTGTTTTTT	CASSTGTDSTGELFF	TRBD1	TRBV7-9	TRBJ2-2	.
TGTGCCAGCAGTTACGAGGGGAGGGGAACGGACACTGAAGCTTTCTTT	CASSYEGRGTDTEAFF	.	TRBV6-5	TRBJ1-1	.
TGTGCCAGCAGCCAGGCGGTCTACGAGCAGTACTTC	CASSQAVYEQYF	.	TRBV7-8	TRBJ2-7	few
TGTGCCAGCGCGATCGTGAGGCCGACAGGCTATGGCTACACCTTC	CASAIVRPTGYGYTF	.	TRBV9	TRBJ1-2	.
TGTGCCAGCAGCCCTCAGGGGGCAAGCACTGAAGCTTTCTTT	CASSPQGASTEAFF	TRBD1	TRBV7-9	TRBJ1-1	.
TGTGCCAGCGATCCATGGACAGGCAGGAACCTCAATCAGCCCCAGCATTTT	CASDPWTGRNLNQPQHF	TRBD1	TRBV28	TRBJ1-5	.
TGTGCCAGCAGCTTGACTAGCGCTATCACAGATACGCAGTATTTT	CASSLTSAITDTQYF	TRBD2	TRBV5-4	TRBJ2-3	.
TGCAGCAGCGACGGAAACTATGGCTACACCTTC	CSSDGNYGYTF	.	TRBV20-1	TRBJ1-2	.
TGTGCCAGCAGTTTTAGGCCTGTTGACCCGGGGAGAGTCTACACCTTC	CASSFRPVDPGRVYTF	.	TRBV27	TRBJ1-2	.
TGTGCCAGCAGCCCCGGGACAGGTCGCTCTGGGGCCAACGTCCTGACTTTC	CASSPGTGRSGANVLTF	TRBD1	TRBV6-4	TRBJ2-6	.
TGTGCCAGTATCGGTACAGGGGAAATGGAACTGTTTTTT	CASIGTGEMELFF	TRBD1	TRBV19	TRBJ1-4	.
TGTGCCAGCAGCGTGTCACCGGGACAGGCATCTTACTTCTTC	CASSVSPGQASYFF	TRBD1	TRBV7-2	TRBJ2-1	.
TGCACCAGCAGCTCCGGGACAGTCTCCTACGAGCAGTACTTC	CTSSSGTVSYEQYF	TRBD1	TRBV5-1	TRBJ2-7	.
TGTGCCAGCAGCGGGGTAACCCTTTACGACAATGAGCAGTTCTTC	CASSGVTLYDNEQFF	.	TRBV6-8	TRBJ2-1	.
TGTGCCAGCGCTTCCAGCGGGAGCTACGAGCAGTACTTC	CASASSGSYEQYF	TRBD2	TRBV3-1/TRBV3-2	TRBJ2-7	few
TGTGCCAGCAGTCCCACCGGGGGAAAGGACGGGCACACTGAAGCTTTCTTT	CASSPTGGKDGHTEAFF	.	TRBV28	TRBJ1-1	.
TGTGCCAGTAGTCCGGGACAGGGGAACATTCAGTACTTC	CASSPGQGNIQYF	TRBD1	TRBV19	TRBJ2-4	.
TGTGCCAGCAGCCATGAGACAGGGACCGGCAATCAGCCCCAGCATTTT	CASSHETGTGNQPQHF	TRBD1	TRBV14	TRBJ1-5	.
TGTGCCAGCAGGCTAGCGGGAGGTAGAGAGCAGTTCTTC	CASRLAGGREQFF	TRBD2	TRBV14	TRBJ2-1	.
TGTGCCAGCAGCGGACAGGGGAACACTGAAGCTTTCTTT	CASSGQGNTEAFF	TRBD1	TRBV27	TRBJ1-1	.
TGTGCCAGCACTCGAGTAGCGCCCAATGAGCAGTTCTTC	CASTRVAPNEQFF	.	TRBV12-3/TRBV12-4	TRBJ2-1	.
TGTGCCAGCAGCCCCCGGGACAGGGGTAACACCGGGGAGCTGTTTTTT	CASSPRDRGNTGELFF	TRBD1	TRBV7-9	TRBJ2-2	.
TGCGCCAGCAGCTTGGACCCGGGGGGCTCGAACACCGGGGAGCTGTTTTTT	CASSLDPGGSNTGELFF	.	TRBV5-1	TRBJ2-2	.
TGTGCCAGCACCAAAGGGACAGGGCGCACTGAAGCTTTCTTT	CASTKGTGRTEAFF	TRBD1	TRBV3-1/TRBV3-2	TRBJ1-1	.
TGCGCCGACCGGGGGCCGGACAGGCTAAAAGGGAGCTCCTACGAGCAGTACTTC	CADRGPDRLKGSSYEQYF	.	TRBV5-1	TRBJ2-7	.
TGTGCCAGCAGCTTTTCGGTGAACACTGAAGCTTTCTTT	CASSFSVNTEAFF	.	TRBV7-2	TRBJ1-1	.
TGTGCCAGCAGTACCGGAGGAACTGAAGCTTTCTTT	CASSTGGTEAFF	.	TRBV12-3/TRBV12-4	TRBJ1-1	.
TGTGCCACCGCTAGCGGGAGGGATACGCAGTATTTT	CATASGRDTQYF	TRBD2	TRBV15	TRBJ2-3	.
TGTGCCAGCAGTAGGGGGGACAGGGGCTCCTACGAGCAGTACTTC	CASSRGDRGSYEQYF	TRBD1	TRBV2	TRBJ2-7	.
TGTGCCAGTAGTATAGGACAGTCTAACTATGGCTACACCTTC	CASSIGQSNYGYTF	.	TRBV19	TRBJ1-2	.
TGTGCCAGCAGCCTCAACCCGGGACTAGCGGGAAGGGAGACCCAGTACTTC	CASSLNPGLAGRETQYF	TRBD2	TRBV7-7	TRBJ2-5	.
TGCGCCAGCAGTGGCACTAGCGGCGAGCAGTACTTC	CASSGTSGEQYF	TRBD2	TRBV10-1	TRBJ2-7	.
TGTGCCAGCAGCCGGACTAGCGGGAGAGACGAGCAGTACTTC	CASSRTSGRDEQYF	TRBD2	TRBV6-5	TRBJ2-7	.
TGTGCCAGCAGTTTAGACAGGGGGGACCAGCCCCAGCATTTT	CASSLDRGDQPQHF	TRBD1	TRBV28	TRBJ1-5	.
TGTGCCAGCAGCAAGGGGACAGGCTATGGCTACACCTTC	CASSKGTGYGYTF	TRBD1	TRBV9	TRBJ1-2	.
TGTGCCAGTAGCTCCGGGACTAGCGGGAGGGCCGGCTACGAGCAGTACTTC	CASSSGTSGRAGYEQYF	TRBD2	TRBV19	TRBJ2-7	.
TGTGCCAGCAGTTTATCTAGAACAGGGGGCTATGGCTACACCTTC	CASSLSRTGGYGYTF	TRBD1	TRBV27	TRBJ1-2	.
TGTGCCAGCAGCCAAGATCGACTAGCGGGCACCGGGGAGCTGTTTTTT	CASSQDRLAGTGELFF	TRBD2	TRBV14	TRBJ2-2	.
TGTGCCAGCAGCTTAGAAGGGGCCGGGGAGCTGTTTTTT	CASSLEGAGELFF	.	TRBV11-2	TRBJ2-2	.
TGTGCCAGCAGTTTAGAGGCAACCTATAATTCACCCCTCCACTTT	CASSLEATYNSPLHF	.	TRBV27	TRBJ1-6	few
TGTGCCAGCAGTTTAAGGACAGTCTATGGCTACACCTTC	CASSLRTVYGYTF	.	TRBV28	TRBJ1-2	.
TGTGCCAGCAGTCTATACACACTAGCGGGAGGCAATGAGCAGTTCTTC	CASSLYTLAGGNEQFF	TRBD2	TRBV6-2/TRBV6-3	TRBJ2-1	.
TGTGCCAGCAGCTTTAAATGGACTAGCGGCATCTACGAGCAGTACTTC	CASSFKWTSGIYEQYF	TRBD2	TRBV7-9	TRBJ2-7	.
TGTGCCAGCAGCGACGGACAGGGGGATTCACCCCTCCACTTT	CASSDGQGDSPLHF	TRBD1	TRBV9	TRBJ1-6	.
TGCAGCGTTGAAGATATGGACAGGGGGGTCTACGAGCAGTACTTC	CSVEDMDRGVYEQYF	TRBD1	TRBV29-1	TRBJ2-7	.
TGTGCCAGCAGCGGCCTCACTAGCGGGGAGACCCAGTACTTC	CASSGLTSGETQYF	TRBD2	TRBV9	TRBJ2-5	few
TGTGCCAGCAGCTTAAGTGGGACCGGGACAGGGGAAGAGACCCAGTACTTC	CASSLSGTGTGEETQYF	TRBD1	TRBV7-7	TRBJ2-5	.
TGTGCCAGCAGCCCACAGGGGGCGTCAGCTAACTATGGCTACACCTTC	CASSPQGASANYGYTF	TRBD1	TRBV4-2	TRBJ1-2	.